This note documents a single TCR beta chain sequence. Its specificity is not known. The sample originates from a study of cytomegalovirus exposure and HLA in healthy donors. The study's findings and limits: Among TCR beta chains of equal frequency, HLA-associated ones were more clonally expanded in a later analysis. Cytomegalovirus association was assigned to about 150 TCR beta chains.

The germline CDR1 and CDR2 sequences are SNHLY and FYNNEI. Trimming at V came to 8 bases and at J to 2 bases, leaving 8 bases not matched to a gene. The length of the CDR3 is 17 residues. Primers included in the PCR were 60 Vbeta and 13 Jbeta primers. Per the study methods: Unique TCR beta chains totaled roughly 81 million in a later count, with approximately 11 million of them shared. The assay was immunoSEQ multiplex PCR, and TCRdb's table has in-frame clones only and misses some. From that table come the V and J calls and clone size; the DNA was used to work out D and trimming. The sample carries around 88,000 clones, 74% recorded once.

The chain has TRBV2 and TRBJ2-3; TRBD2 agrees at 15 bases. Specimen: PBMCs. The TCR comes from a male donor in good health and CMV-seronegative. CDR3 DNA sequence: TGTGCCAGCGGACGGACTAGCGGGAGGGTCACCACAGATACGCAGTATTTT. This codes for CASGRTSGRVTTDTQYF.